This T cell receptor beta chain was sequenced in a study of blood T cell repertoires in COVID-19. Study-level background: Donors in the United States, Italy and Spain gave samples during acute or convalescent COVID-19. Sources were T cells, B-cell-depleted T cells, or PBMCs; the material itself was cDNA or gDNA.

In the authors' workflow: Amplified reference gene primers provided the basis for estimating nucleated cell counts. TCRdb's copy holds only in-frame clones and misses some; the assay was immunoSEQ multiplex PCR. D and trimming were read from the DNA, whereas the V and J calls and clone size are those reported in that table. This repertoire shows 200,000 to 250,000 clones, 87% found once; its top ten account for 1.5% to 2%. V lost 4 bases and J lost 5; bases outside the gene matches: 4. Germline CDR1 and CDR2: MNHNY and SVGAGI (reference sequence). There are 14 residues in the CDR3. The chain joins TRBV6-6 to TRBJ1-5; 8 positions match TRBD1. The sequenced material came from peripheral blood. The TCR sequence derives from a man between 35 and 55 years old with active or convalescent COVID-19. CDR3 sequence reads: CASSLDRGDQPQHF. In DNA form, the CDR3 reads TGTGCCAGCAGTTTAGACAGGGGAGATCAGCCCCAGCATTTT.